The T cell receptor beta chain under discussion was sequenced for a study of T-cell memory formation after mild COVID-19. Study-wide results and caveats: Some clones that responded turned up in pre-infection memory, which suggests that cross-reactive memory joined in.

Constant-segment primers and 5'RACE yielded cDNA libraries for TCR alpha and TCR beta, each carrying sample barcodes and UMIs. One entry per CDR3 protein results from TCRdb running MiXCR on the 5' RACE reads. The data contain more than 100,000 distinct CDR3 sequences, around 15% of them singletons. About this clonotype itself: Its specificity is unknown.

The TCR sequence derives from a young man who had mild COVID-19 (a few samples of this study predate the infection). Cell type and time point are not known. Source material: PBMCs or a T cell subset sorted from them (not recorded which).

The chain's CDR3 is CSARDPQGPSYGYTF. CDR3 nucleotides: TGCAGTGCTAGAGATCCGCAGGGACCCTCCTATGGCTACACCTTC. The chain joins TRBV20-1 to TRBJ1-2; perhaps TRBD1 as D (5 bases). Trimming removed 0 bases at V and 4 bases at J, with 15 bases between. This CDR3 spans 15 amino acids. Per the germline V gene, CDR1 is DFQATT and CDR2 is SNEGSKA (reference sequence).